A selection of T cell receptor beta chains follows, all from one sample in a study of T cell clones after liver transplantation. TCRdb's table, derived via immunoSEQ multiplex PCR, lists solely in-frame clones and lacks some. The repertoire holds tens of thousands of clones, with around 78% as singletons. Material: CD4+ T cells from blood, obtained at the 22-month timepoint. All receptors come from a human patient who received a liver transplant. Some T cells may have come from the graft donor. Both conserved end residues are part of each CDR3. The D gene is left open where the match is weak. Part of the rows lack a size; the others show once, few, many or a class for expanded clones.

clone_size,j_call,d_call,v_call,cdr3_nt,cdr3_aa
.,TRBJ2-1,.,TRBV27,TGTGCCAGCAAAGGGGAGACGACTGTCGGGGTTCATGAGCAGTTCTTC,CASKGETTVGVHEQFF
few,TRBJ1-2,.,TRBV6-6,TGTGCCAGCAGTTACGAGTTCACAGGGAACGGCTACACCTTC,CASSYEFTGNGYTF
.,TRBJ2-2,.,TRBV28,TGTGCCAGCAGTCGCCCTCCTAACACCGGGGAGCTGTTTTTT,CASSRPPNTGELFF
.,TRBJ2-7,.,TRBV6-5,TGTGCCAGCAGAAGAGGAACGCAAGCTTACGAGCAGTACTTC,CASRRGTQAYEQYF
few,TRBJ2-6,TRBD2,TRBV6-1,TGTGCCAGCAGGCGGCGGGAGGGCGGGGCCAACGTCCTGACTTTC,CASRRREGGANVLTF
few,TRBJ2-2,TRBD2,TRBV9,TGTGCCAGCAGCAAGACTAGCGGTTCGAACACCGGGGAGCTGTTTTTT,CASSKTSGSNTGELFF
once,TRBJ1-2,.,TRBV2,TGTGCCAGCAGGGGAGTGAACTATGGCTACACCTTC,CASRGVNYGYTF
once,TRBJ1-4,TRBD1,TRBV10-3,TGTGCCACCCGAACGGGACAGGGTAATGAAAAACTGTTTTTT,CATRTGQGNEKLFF
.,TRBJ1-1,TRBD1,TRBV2,TGTGCCAGCAGCCCGGACAGGGGATCGGGAACTGAAGCTTTCTTT,CASSPDRGSGTEAFF
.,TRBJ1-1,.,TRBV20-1,TGCAGTGCCCAGGCCGGTGAAGCTTTCTTT,CSAQAGEAFF
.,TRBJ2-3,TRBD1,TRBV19,TGTGCCAGTAGTCCTCGGACAGGTGGCACAGATACGCAGTATTTT,CASSPRTGGTDTQYF
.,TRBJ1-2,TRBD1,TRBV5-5,TGTGCCAGCAGCCCCGGGACAGAATGGGGCTACACCTTC,CASSPGTEWGYTF
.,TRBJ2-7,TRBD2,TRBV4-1,TGCGCCAGCAGCCGAACCCAATCTAGCGGGGCCTACGAGCAGTACTTC,CASSRTQSSGAYEQYF
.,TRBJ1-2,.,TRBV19,TGTGCCAGTAGGGGGGGAAGGGAAGATGGCTACACCTTC,CASRGGREDGYTF
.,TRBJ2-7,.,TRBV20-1,TGCAGTGCAAGGGGGGCCTACGAGCAGTACTTC,CSARGAYEQYF
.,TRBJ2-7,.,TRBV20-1,TGCAGTGCTAGACCTACCTACGAGCAGTACTTC,CSARPTYEQYF
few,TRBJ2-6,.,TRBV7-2,TGTGCCAGCAGCGCGAACAGGGCCTCTGGGGCCAACGTCCTGACTTTC,CASSANRASGANVLTF
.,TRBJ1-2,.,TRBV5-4,TGTGCCAGCAGCTTGGGGGCAGGCTATGGCTACACCTTC,CASSLGAGYGYTF
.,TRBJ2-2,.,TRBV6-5,TGTGCCAGCAACTCACAGGGCGCCACCGGGGAGCTGTTTTTT,CASNSQGATGELFF
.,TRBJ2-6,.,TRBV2,TGTGCCAGCAATCGGTTGGGGGCAATAGGCTCTGGGGCCAACGTCCTGACTTTC,CASNRLGAIGSGANVLTF
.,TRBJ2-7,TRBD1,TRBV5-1,TGCGCCAGCAGCTTGGCCGGCGACAGGGTCCACGAGCAGTACTTC,CASSLAGDRVHEQYF
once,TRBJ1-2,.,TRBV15,TGTGCCACCAGCAGAGATAGGGGGGGCCGCTATGGCTACACCTTC,CATSRDRGGRYGYTF
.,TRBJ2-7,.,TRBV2,TGTGCCAGCAGGAACGGGGGCGACTACGAGCAGTACTTC,CASRNGGDYEQYF
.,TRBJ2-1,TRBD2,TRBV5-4,TGTGCCAGCAGCTTCCCGGGACTAGCGGGGAGAAGCTCCTACAATGAGCAGTTCTTC,CASSFPGLAGRSSYNEQFF
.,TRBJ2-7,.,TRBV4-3,TGCGCCAGCAGCCATGACTCGAGCTCCTACGAGCAGTACTTC,CASSHDSSSYEQYF
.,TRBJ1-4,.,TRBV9,TGTGCCAGCAGCGTAGCCCAAATCCTTGGAGAAGCAACTAATGAAAAACTGTTTTTT,CASSVAQILGEATNEKLFF